This TCR beta chain came from a study of shared clonotypes between healthy human individuals. Positive CCR7 selection of CD45RO-negative cells yielded the naive CD8 cells, and terminally differentiated effector memory CD45RA+ cells were excluded. Study conclusions and caveats: Larger richness was generally estimated for naive than memory subsets.

As for this clone: Its antigen is not identified.

There are 11 residues in the CDR3. Several immunoSEQ 96-well plates shared each subset's DNA, each plate a replicate. Replicate PCRs from sorted subsets contained approximately 220 ng DNA, which is tens of thousands of T cell genomes. Produced via immunoSEQ multiplex PCR; TCRdb's table is partial and in-frame only. This sample has roughly 2,000,000 clones; about 93% occur once, and the top ten carry over 1.5%. Input material: naive CD8+ T cells from PBMCs. The sequence came from a man aged 18-30 years in good health. Some clones in this sample may be carry-over from other donors' samples. This chain uses TRBV21-1 with TRBJ2-7; the table's D call, TRBD2, has no DNA check behind it. TRBV21-1 is an annotated pseudogene. DNA of the CDR3: TGTGCCAGCAGCAAAATAGTGGAGCAGTACTTC. Residues: CASSKIVEQYF.